This entry lists 13 T cell receptor beta chains sequenced from one sample in a study of T cells in Graves' hyperthyroidism and ophthalmopathy (dated by TCRdb to the late 2010s). Preparation of the library involved multiplex PCR. TCRdb records Illumina HiSeq 2000 as the sequencer. The TCR beta CDR3 regions were amplified from the RNA transcripts. The TCR CDR3 was subjected to a first round of RT-PCR using the HTBI primer set and the Qiagen OneStep RT-PCR kit. TCRdb took the public reads, trimmed them with fastp at Q25, ran MiXCR for clone calling and kept in-frame beta chains. Each entry is one CDR3 protein sequence, shown with its most common DNA and genes. Here the sample has around 100,000 distinct CDR3 sequences; over 45% occur a single time. The ten largest make up 26% of the sample. Source material: blood. The receptors come from a man aged 35-49 years with Graves' hyperthyroidism.

This clonotype was recorded at least ten times. J is TRBJ2-1 and V is TRBV15; 13 nucleotides match TRBD2. Germline V gene lookup returns CDR1 LNHNV and CDR2 YYDKDF (reference sequence). The V gene end was trimmed by 2 bases and the J gene end by 9 bases; junction bases not matched to a gene: 7. The CDR3 loop spans 16 amino acids. CDR3 in amino acids: CATSRPTSGGGVEQFF. CDR3 sequence (DNA): TGTGCCACCAGCAGACCCACTAGCGGGGGGGGGGTTGAGCAGTTCTTC. Full variable domain (missing parts from reference TRBV15 and TRBJ2-1): DAMVIQNPRYQVTQFGKPVTLSCSQTLNHNVMYWYQQKSSQAPKLLFHYYDKDFNNEADTPDNFQSRRPNTSFCFLDIRSPGLGDTAMYLCATSRPTSGGGVEQFFGPGTRLTVL.

At least ten counts were recorded for this clonotype. This sequence joins TRBV6-5 and TRBJ1-4, with D tentatively TRBD1 (6 bases). Trimming took 6 bases from V and 7 from J, leaving 12 bases between them. CDR3 size: 13 residues. Per germline, CDR1 MNHEY and CDR2 SVGAGI. CDR3 amino acids: CASSDRPGEKLFF. As DNA, the CDR3 is TGTGCCAGCAGCGACAGGCCGGGTGAAAAACTGTTTTTT.

There are many counts of this clonotype. The chain links TRBV4-2 to TRBJ1-1; D call uncertain. Looked up from germline, CDR1 is LGHNA and CDR2 is YNFKEQ. V was clipped by 1 base and J by 0 bases, with 6 bases between them. The CDR3 totals 14 residues. This CDR3 reads CASSQGILNTEAFF. The CDR3 coding sequence is TGTGCCAGCAGCCAAGGAATCTTGAACACTGAAGCTTTCTTT.

The chain couples TRBV7-9 to TRBJ2-1; 7 bases map to TRBD2. V lost 6 bases to trimming and J lost 8 bases; unmatched junction nucleotides: 10. CDR3 length equals 14 residues. The germline V gene has CDR1 SEHNR and CDR2 FQNEAQ (reference sequence). The CDR3 protein is CASRLRLAQHEQFF. The CDR3 DNA is TGTGCCAGCAGATTGAGACTAGCACAGCATGAGCAGTTCTTC.

This chain joins TRBV11-2 and TRBJ2-5, with 8 nucleotides matching TRBD2. Unmatched junction bases numbered 14, after V lost 5 bases and J lost 6 bases. The length of the CDR3 is 16 residues. Germline V CDR1 and CDR2: SGHAT, FQNNGV. CDR3 amino acids: CASSPYGTRAAKTQYF. The CDR3 nucleotides are TGTGCCAGCAGCCCATACGGGACTAGGGCTGCAAAGACCCAGTACTTC.

The chain employs TRBV24-1 and TRBJ1-2; D gene unclear. From germline, CDR1 is KGHDR and CDR2 SFDVKD. This CDR3 has 13 amino acids. V dropped 1 base and J dropped 2 bases, with 4 bases sitting between them. Here the CDR3 reads CATSDFSNYGYTF. The CDR3 DNA reads as TGTGCCACCAGTGATTTCTCCAACTATGGCTACACCTTC.

Worth noting for this clonotype: The junction does not match germline at one end; this may be a read error. V gene TRBV19 combines with J gene TRBJ2-1; D is perhaps TRBD1 (6 bases). Germline CDR1 LNHDA, CDR2 SQIVND (reference sequence). There are 14 residues in the CDR3. The CDR3 DNA reads TGTGCCAGTAGTCTTCGGACAGCTGACAATGAGCAGCCCTTC. Amino acids: CASSLRTADNEQPF.

J is TRBJ2-7 and V is TRBV20-1; 12 bases match TRBD1. The J call may be wrong; the DNA end is better matched by TRBJ2-5. The CDR3 totals 14 residues. The germline CDR1 and CDR2 sequences are DFQATT and SNEGSKA (reference sequence). The DNA of the CDR3 is TGCAGTGCTAACCGGGACAGGGGGCCGGAGACCCAGTACTTC. Its protein is CSANRDRGPETQYF.

With regard to this clonotype: The limits of the CDR3 on the DNA are not certain, so only TCRdb's listed CDR3 is given. CDR3 sequence reads: CAWSLWTSTGELFF. The rearrangement uses TRBV30 and TRBJ2-2; the table's TRBD1 call for D was not verified on the DNA. The germline gives CDR1 GTSNPN, CDR2 SVGIG (reference sequence). The CDR3 sequence runs 14 residues, both termini included.

This clonotype was recorded at least ten times. The chain carries TRBV12-3 or TRBV12-4 and TRBJ2-3; 7 nucleotides agree with TRBD2. The CDR3 has 15 amino acids. The trim removed 7 bases at V and 0 bases at J, leaving 7 bases unmatched. The CDR3 loop is CASTTWEGSTDTQYF. CDR3 sequence (DNA): TGTGCCAGCACCACCTGGGAGGGAAGCACAGATACGCAGTATTTT.

This clonotype occurred many times. This chain connects TRBV20-1 to TRBJ1-6; possible D gene TRBD1, 5 bases. Germline CDR1 reads DFQATT; CDR2 reads SNEGSKA (reference sequence). Trimming stripped 3 bases from V and 10 bases from J, with 19 bases between. The CDR3 extends over 15 amino acids. The CDR3 DNA follows: TGCAGTGCTAGCCCCCCGGCAGGGAGGGTGTCACCCCTCCACTTT. Its translation: CSASPPAGRVSPLHF.

This clonotype was detected many times. This chain's CDR3 is CASSGAPQGYEQYF. Here the CDR3 DNA reads TGTGCCAGCAGCGGCGCCCCCCAGGGATACGAGCAGTACTTC. The chain is built from TRBV9 and TRBJ2-7, with a tentative D call TRBD1 (5 bases). Trimming removed 3 bases from V and 4 bases from J, with 14 bases in between. The germline CDR1 and CDR2 sequences are SGDLS and YYNGEE. This CDR3 is built from 14 residues. Full variable domain (outside the CDR3, taken from reference TRBV9 and TRBJ2-7): DSGVTQTPKHLITATGQRVTLRCSPRSGDLSVYWYQQSLDQGLQFLIQYYNGEERAKGNILERFSAQQFPDLHSELNLSSLELGDSALYFCASSGAPQGYEQYFGPGTRLTVT.

This chain connects TRBV5-6 to TRBJ2-7; 7 bases are a match to TRBD2. J lost 9 bases, V lost 7 bases, and 13 bases had no gene match. The CDR3 runs 13 residues. Germline V gene data show CDR1 as SGHDT and CDR2 as YYEEEE. The CDR3, as DNA: TGTGCCAGCCGCAGGGAGGGTGCAGAGACGCAGTACTTC. This translates into CASRREGAETQYF.